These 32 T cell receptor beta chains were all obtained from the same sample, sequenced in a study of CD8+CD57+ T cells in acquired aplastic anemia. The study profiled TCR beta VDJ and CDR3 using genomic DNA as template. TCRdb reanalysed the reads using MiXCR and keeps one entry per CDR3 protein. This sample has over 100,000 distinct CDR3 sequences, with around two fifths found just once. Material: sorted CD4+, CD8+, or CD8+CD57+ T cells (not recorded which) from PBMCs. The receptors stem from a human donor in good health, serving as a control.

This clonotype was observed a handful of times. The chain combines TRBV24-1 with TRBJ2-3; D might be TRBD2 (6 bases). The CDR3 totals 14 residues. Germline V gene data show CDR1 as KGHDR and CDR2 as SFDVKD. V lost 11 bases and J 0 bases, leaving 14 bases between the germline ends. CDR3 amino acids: CASEAGTSTDTQYF. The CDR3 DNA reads TGTGCCAGCGAGGCGGGGACTAGCACAGATACGCAGTATTTT.

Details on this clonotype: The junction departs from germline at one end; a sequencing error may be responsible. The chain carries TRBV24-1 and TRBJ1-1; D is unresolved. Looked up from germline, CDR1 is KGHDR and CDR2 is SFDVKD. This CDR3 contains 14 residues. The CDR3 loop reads CAARHSETNTEAFF. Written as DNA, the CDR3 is TGTGCCGCCCGCCACTCGGAAACGAACACTGAAGCTTTTTTT.

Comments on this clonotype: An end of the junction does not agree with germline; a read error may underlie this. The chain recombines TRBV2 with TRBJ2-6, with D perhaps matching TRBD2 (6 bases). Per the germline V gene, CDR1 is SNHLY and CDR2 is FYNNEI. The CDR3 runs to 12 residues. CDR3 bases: TGTGCCAGCGGAGGGGTTTCGGACACTGAAGCTTTC. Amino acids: CASGGVSDTEAF.

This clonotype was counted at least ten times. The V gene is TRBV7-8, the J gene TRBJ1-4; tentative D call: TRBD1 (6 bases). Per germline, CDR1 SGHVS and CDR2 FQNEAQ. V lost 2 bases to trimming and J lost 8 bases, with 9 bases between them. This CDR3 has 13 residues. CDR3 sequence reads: CASSLSGQEKLFF. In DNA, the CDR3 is TGTGCCAGCAGCTTAAGTGGACAGGAAAAACTGTTTTTT.

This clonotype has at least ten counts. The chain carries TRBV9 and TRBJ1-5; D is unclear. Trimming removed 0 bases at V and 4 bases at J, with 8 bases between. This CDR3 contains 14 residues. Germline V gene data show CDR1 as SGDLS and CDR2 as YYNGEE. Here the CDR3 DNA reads TGTGCCAGCAGCGTAGGGTCGGGTAATCAGCCCCAGCATTTT. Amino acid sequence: CASSVGSGNQPQHF. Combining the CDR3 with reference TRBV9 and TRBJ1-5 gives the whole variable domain DSGVTQTPKHLITATGQRVTLRCSPRSGDLSVYWYQQSLDQGLQFLIQYYNGEERAKGNILERFSAQQFPDLHSELNLSSLELGDSALYFCASSVGSGNQPQHFGDGTRLSIL.

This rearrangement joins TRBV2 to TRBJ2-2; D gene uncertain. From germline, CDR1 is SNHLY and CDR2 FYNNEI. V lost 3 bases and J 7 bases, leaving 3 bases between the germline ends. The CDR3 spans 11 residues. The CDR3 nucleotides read TGTGCCAGCAGTGACAGCGGGGAGCTGTTTTTT. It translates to CASSDSGELFF.

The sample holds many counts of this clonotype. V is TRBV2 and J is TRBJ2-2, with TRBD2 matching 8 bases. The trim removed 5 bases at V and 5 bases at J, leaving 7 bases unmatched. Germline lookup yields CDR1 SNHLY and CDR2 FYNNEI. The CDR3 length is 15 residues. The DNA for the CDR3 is TGTGCCAGCAGTATACCTAGCGGGTTTACCGGGGAGCTGTTTTTT. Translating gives CASSIPSGFTGELFF.

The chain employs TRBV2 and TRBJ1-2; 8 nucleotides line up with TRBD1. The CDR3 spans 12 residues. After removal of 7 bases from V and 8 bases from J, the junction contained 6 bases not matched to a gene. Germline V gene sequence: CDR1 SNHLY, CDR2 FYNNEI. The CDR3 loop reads CASTRTGQGYTF. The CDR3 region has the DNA TGTGCCAGCACCCGGACAGGGCAGGGCTACACCTTC.

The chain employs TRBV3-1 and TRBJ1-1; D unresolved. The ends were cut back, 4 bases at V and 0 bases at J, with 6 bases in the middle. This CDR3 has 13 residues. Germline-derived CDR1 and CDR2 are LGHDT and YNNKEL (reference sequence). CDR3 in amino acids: CASSLLMNTEAFF. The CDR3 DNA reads TGTGCCAGCAGCCTCTTAATGAACACTGAAGCTTTCTTT.

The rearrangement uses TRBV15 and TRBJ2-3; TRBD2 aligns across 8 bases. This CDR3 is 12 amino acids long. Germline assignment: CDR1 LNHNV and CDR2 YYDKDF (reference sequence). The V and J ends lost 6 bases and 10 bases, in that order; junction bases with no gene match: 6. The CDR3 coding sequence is TGTGCCACCAGGTCGGCGGGGGGCCCGCAGTATTTT. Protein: CATRSAGGPQYF.

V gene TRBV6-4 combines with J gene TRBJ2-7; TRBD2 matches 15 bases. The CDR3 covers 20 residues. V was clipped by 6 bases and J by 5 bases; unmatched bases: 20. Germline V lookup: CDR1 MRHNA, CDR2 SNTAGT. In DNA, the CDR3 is TGTGCCAGCAGCGACATAACCGGGACTAGCGGGGGGCAGTTCCTGAACGAGCAGTACTTC. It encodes CASSDITGTSGGQFLNEQYF.

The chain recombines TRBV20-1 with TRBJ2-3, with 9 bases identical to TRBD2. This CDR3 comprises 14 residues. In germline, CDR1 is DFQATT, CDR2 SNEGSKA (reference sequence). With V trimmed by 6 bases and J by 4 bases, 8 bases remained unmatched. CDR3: CSAPQTSGADTQYF. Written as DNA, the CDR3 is TGCAGTGCCCCCCAGACTAGCGGTGCAGATACGCAGTATTTT.

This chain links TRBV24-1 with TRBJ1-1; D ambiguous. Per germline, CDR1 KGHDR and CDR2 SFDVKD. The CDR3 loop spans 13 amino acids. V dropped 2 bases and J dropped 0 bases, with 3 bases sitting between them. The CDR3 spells CATSDSMNTEAFF. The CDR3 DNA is TGTGCCACCAGTGATTCCATGAACACTGAAGCTTTCTTT.

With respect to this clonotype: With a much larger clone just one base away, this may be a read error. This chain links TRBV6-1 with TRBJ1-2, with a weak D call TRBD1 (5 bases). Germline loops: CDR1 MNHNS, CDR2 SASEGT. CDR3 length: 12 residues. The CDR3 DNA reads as TGTACCAGCAGTGAAAACAAGGGGGGCTACACCTTC. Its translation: CTSSENKGGYTF.

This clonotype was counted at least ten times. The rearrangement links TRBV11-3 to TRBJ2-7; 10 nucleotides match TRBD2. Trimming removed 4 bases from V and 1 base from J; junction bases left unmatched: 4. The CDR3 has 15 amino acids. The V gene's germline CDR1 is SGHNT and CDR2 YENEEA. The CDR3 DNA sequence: TGTGCCAGCAGCTCCGGACTAGCGGCGTCCTACGAGCAGTACTTC. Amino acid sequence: CASSSGLAASYEQYF.

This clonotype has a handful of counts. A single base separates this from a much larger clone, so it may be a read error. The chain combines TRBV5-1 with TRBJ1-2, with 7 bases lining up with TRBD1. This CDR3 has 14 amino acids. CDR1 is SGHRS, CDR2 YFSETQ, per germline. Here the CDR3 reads CASSLDRANYGFTF. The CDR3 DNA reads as TGCGCCAGCAGCTTAGACAGGGCGAACTATGGCTTCACCTTC.

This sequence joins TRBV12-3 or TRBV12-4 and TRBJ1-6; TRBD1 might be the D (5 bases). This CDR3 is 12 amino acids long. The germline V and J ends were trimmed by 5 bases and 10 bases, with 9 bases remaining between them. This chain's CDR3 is CASSLQVSPLHF. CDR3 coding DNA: TGTGCCAGCAGTCTACAGGTCTCACCCCTCCACTTT.

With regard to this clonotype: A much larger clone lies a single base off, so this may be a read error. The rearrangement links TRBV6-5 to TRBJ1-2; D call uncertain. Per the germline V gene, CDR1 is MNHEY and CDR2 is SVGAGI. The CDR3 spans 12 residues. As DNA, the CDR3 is TGTGCCAGCAGTCCCTCGGCAGATGGCTCCACCTTC. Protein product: CASSPSADGSTF.

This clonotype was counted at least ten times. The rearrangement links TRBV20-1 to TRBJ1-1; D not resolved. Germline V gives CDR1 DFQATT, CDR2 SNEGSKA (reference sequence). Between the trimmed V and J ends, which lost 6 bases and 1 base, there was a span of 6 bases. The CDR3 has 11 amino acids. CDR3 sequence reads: CSARGNTEAFF. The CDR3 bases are TGCAGTGCCCGGGGGAACACTGAAGCTTTCTTT.

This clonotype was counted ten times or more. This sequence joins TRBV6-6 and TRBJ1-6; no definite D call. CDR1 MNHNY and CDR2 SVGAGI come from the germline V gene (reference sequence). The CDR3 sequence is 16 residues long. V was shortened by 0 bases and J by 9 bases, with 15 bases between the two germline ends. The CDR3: CASSYSSSGAGSPLHF. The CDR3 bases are TGTGCCAGCAGTTACTCCTCGAGTGGAGCTGGTTCACCCCTCCACTTT.

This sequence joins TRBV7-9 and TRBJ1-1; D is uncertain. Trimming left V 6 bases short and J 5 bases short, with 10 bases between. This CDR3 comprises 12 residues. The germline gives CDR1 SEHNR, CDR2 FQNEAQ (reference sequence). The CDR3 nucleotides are TGTGCCAGCAGTCTCGGGAAGACTGAAGCTTTCTTT. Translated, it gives CASSLGKTEAFF.

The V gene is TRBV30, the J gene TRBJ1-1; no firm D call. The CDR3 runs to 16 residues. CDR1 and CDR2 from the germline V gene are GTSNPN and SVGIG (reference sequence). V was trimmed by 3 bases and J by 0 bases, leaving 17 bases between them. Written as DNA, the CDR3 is TGTGCCTGGAGCTCATTTTTGGCGGTGTTGAACACTGAAGCTTTCTTT. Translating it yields CAWSSFLAVLNTEAFF.

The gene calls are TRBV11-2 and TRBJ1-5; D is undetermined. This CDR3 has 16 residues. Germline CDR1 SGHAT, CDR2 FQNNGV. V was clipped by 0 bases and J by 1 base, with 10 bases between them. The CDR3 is CASSLESSSSNQPQHF. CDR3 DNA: TGTGCCAGCAGCTTAGAGTCTAGCAGCAGCAATCAGCCCCAGCATTTT.

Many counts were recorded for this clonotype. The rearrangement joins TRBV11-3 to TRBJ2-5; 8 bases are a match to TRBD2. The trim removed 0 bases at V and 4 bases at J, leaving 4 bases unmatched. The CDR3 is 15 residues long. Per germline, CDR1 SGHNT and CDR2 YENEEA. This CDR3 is CASSLDSGSGETQYF. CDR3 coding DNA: TGTGCCAGCAGCTTAGACAGCGGGAGCGGAGAGACCCAGTACTTC.

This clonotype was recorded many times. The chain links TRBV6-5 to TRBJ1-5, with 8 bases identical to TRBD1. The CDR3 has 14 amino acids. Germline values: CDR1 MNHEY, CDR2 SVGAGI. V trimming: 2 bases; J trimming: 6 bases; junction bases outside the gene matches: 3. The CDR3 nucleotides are TGTGCCAGCAGTTACACGACAGGGGCTCAGCCCCAGCATTTT. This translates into CASSYTTGAQPQHF.

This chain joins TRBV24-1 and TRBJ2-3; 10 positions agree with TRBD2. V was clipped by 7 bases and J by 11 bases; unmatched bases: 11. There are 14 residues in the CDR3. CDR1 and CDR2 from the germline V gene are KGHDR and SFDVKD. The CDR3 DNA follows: TGTGCCACCAGGGGGACTAGCGAAGTAAATGAGCAGTATTTT. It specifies CATRGTSEVNEQYF.

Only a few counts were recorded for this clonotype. The CDR3 sequence: CSAKRGRAYEQYF. The CDR3, as DNA: TGCAGTGCGAAACGGGGGAGGGCCTACGAGCAGTACTTC. This rearrangement joins TRBV20-1 to TRBJ2-7; 7 nucleotides line up with TRBD2. CDR3 length: 13 residues. CDR1 and CDR2 from the germline V gene are DFQATT and SNEGSKA (reference sequence). V was pared by 6 bases and J by 2 bases, with 7 bases of the junction left unmatched.

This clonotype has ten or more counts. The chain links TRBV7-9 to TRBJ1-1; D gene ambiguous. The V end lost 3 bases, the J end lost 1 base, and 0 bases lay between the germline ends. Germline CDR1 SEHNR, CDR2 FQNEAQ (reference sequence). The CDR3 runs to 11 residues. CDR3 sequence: CASSLNTEAFF. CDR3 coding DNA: TGTGCCAGCAGCTTGAACACTGAAGCTTTCTTT. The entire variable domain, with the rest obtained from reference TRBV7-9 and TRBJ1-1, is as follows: DTGVSQNPRHKITKRGQNVTFRCDPISEHNRLYWYRQTLGQGPEFLTYFQNEAQLEKSRLLSDRFSAERPKGSFSTLEIQRTEQGDSAMYLCASSLNTEAFFGQGTRLTVV.

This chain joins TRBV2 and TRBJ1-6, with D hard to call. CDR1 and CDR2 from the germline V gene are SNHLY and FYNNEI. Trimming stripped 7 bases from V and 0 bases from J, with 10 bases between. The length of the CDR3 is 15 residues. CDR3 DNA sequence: TGTGCCAGCAAGGGCCCGAGCTCCTATAATTCACCCCTCCACTTT. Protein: CASKGPSSYNSPLHF. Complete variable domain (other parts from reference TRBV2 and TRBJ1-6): EPEVTQTPSHQVTQMGQEVILRCVPISNHLYFYWYRQILGQKVEFLVSFYNNEISEKSEIFDDQFSVERPDGSNFTLKIRSTKLEDSAMYFCASKGPSSYNSPLHFGNGTRLTVT.

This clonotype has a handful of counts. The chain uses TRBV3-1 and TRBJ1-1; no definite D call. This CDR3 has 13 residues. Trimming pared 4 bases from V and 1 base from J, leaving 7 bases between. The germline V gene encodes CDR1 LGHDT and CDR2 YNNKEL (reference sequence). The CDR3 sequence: CASSLLTNTEAFF. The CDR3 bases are TGTGCCAGCAGCCTCTTAACGAACACTGAAGCTTTCTTT. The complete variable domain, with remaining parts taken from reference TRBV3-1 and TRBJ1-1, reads DTAVSQTPKYLVTQMGNDKSIKCEQNLGHDTMYWYKQDSKKFLKIMFSYNNKELIINETVPNRFSPKSPDKAHLNLHINSLELGDSAVYFCASSLLTNTEAFFGQGTRLTVV.

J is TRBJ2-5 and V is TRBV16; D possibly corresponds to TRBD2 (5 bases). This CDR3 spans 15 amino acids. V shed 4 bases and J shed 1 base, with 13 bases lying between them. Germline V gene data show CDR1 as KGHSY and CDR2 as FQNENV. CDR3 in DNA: TGTGCCAGCAGCCGCATAGTGGAGGCCCAAGAGACCCAGTACTTC. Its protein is CASSRIVEAQETQYF.

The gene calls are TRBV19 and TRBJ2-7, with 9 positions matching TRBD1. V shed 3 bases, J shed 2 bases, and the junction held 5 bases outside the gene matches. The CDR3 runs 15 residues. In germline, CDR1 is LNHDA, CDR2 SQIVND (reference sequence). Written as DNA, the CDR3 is TGTGCCAGTAGTATTAGGGACAGGGAACCCTACGAGCAGTACTTC. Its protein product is CASSIRDREPYEQYF.